This T cell receptor beta chain was identified in a study of cytomegalovirus exposure and HLA in healthy donors. Germline V gene sequence: CDR1 MNHNS, CDR2 SASEGT. The CDR3 consists of 13 residues. Unmatched junction bases numbered 4, after V lost 4 bases and J lost 5 bases. Regarding this clone: Its antigen is not identified.

Study-level results: There were some V segments, including TRBV6-2 and TRBV6-3, excluded as indistinguishable.

Both 60 Vbeta primers and 13 Jbeta primers went into the PCR. Method: immunoSEQ multiplex PCR; TCRdb's copy keeps in-frame clones and lacks some. Found here are 69,000 or so clones, 74% of them singletons; the top ten hold over 8.5%. The source material was PBMCs. The V and J genes are TRBV6-1 and TRBJ2-7, with 8 positions matching TRBD1. The receptor's source is a woman aged 55-70 years in good health and CMV-seropositive. CDR3: CASSGQGFNEQYF. The CDR3 DNA is TGTGCCAGCAGTGGACAGGGGTTCAACGAGCAGTACTTC.